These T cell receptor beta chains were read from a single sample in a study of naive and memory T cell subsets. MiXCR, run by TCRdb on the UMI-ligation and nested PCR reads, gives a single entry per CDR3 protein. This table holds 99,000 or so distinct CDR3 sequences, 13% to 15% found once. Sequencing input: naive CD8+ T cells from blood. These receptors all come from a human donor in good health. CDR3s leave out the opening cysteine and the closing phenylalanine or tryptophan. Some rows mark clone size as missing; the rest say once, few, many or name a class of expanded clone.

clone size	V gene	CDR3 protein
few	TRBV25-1	ASSVRGTQY
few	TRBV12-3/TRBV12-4	ASSQFSTDTQY
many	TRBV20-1	SARRVDEQY
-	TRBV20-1	SASPGVPNEQF
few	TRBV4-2	ASSQDRAGGTLGYT
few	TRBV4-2	ASSHPLGWRKQSTDTQY
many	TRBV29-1	SVDSEGTDTQY
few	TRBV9	ASSVEVLAGAEIYEQY
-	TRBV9	ASGAGLVSEAF
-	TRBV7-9	ASSLPAQDGYT
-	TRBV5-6	ASSFIRDTEAF
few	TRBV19	ASSSRGGDEQF
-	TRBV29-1	SVNPPGAGTQY
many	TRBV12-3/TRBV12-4	ASSQGQPQH
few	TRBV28	ASSFKGAPYYEQY
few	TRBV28	ASSHLRDQETQY
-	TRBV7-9	ASSRIGGTYNEQF
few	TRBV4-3	ASSQGYGLAGRNEQF
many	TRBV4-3	ASSQVRTGFEAF
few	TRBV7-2	ASSLGANTGELF
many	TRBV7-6	ASSSTGTLTEAF
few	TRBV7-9	ASSLGGWRAGTDTQY
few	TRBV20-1	SARDRGGPYGYT
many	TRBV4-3	ASSQGIASYNEQF
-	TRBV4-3	ASSQLLGTRQPQY
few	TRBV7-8	ASSLERVID
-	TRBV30	ACHFGGAYEQY
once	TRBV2	ASPMGGTNEQF
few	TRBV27	ASSPRTGITEPMGYT
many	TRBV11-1	ASSLEEFQETQY
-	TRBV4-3	ASSQETSGTGDPYGYT
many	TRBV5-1	ASSLDSPTITLRNTEAF
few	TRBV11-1	ASSPKAGGLRNEQF
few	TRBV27	ASSRAPRLIGEKLF
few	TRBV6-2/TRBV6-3	ASSYDRGQPQH
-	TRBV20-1	SARGHGYTGELF
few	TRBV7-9	ASSLEGTSISYEQY
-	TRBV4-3	ASSQDRSGALPQY
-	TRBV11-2	ASSLGRGGEQF
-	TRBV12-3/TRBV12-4	ASSLSGLRPETQY
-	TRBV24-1	ATSAGDNYGYT
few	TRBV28	ASSFQITGAHSGNTIY